The rows below give T cell receptor beta chains drawn from one sample of a study of beta chain features in type 1 diabetes. Sequencing was performed with immunoSEQ multiplex PCR; in TCRdb, only in-frame clones are kept and a portion is missing. There are a few hundred thousand clones in the sample; 15% to 20% occur only once, and 0.07% to 0.095% lies in the top ten. Source material: naive CD4+ T cells from blood. These receptors were obtained from a man aged 30 to 39 with type 1 diabetes. CDR3s include the opening cysteine and the closing phenylalanine or tryptophan. Each record gives: J gene, clone size, CDR3 length, D gene, V gene, CDR3 DNA, CDR3 protein. D genes are given only for firm matches. Expanded clones are given a class, and other clones once, few, many or no size at all.

>TRBJ2-1|-|12|-|TRBV6-5
TGTGCCAGCAGTCCGAACAGGGATGAGCAGTTCTTC
CASSPNRDEQFF
>TRBJ2-1|-|16|-|TRBV29-1
TGCAGCGTCGCGCGAGGAGGTAGGGAGGCCTACAATGAGCAGTTCTTC
CSVARGGREAYNEQFF
>TRBJ2-7|-|15|-|TRBV30
TGTGCCTGGAGTGGATTTGAACGGTCCCGCTACGAGCAGTACTTC
CAWSGFERSRYEQYF
>TRBJ2-7|-|17|TRBD2|TRBV4-2
TGTGCCAGCAGTCTGACTAGCGGGAGGGCCGCGGCCTACGAGCAGTACTTC
CASSLTSGRAAAYEQYF
>TRBJ2-3|-|15|TRBD2|TRBV7-3
TGTGCCAGCAGCCCTACTAGCGCGGGAGCGGATACGCAGTATTTT
CASSPTSAGADTQYF
>TRBJ2-3|-|12|-|TRBV5-1
TGCGCCAGCAGTAACGAGGGAGGTACGCAGTATTTT
CASSNEGGTQYF
>TRBJ2-1|-|13|-|TRBV27
TGTGCCAGCAGTTTATTCTCCTACAATGAGCAGTTCTTC
CASSLFSYNEQFF
>TRBJ1-1|-|15|-|TRBV18
TGTGCCAGCTCACCACAGTCCGGACTGAACACTGAAGCTTTCTTT
CASSPQSGLNTEAFF
>TRBJ1-3|few|12|-|TRBV29-1
TGCAGCGCTGGGGGCTCTGGAAACACCATATATTTT
CSAGGSGNTIYF
>TRBJ1-2|-|11|-|TRBV29-1
TGCAGCGCCGCAGGGGTGGCTGGCTACACCTTC
CSAAGVAGYTF
>TRBJ2-1|-|13|-|TRBV6-5
TGTGCCAGCAGTAAGGACGGATACAATGAGCAGTTCTTC
CASSKDGYNEQFF
>TRBJ2-5|few|13|-|TRBV28
TGTGCCAGCAGCGAGGGTCAAGAAGAGACCCAGTACTTC
CASSEGQEETQYF
>TRBJ2-2|few|11|-|TRBV30
TGTGCCTGGAGGTTTGCCGGGGAGCTGTTTTTT
CAWRFAGELFF
>TRBJ1-5|few|13|-|TRBV2
TGTGCCAGAGGATCCTCACCCAATCAGCCCCAGCATTTT
CARGSSPNQPQHF
>TRBJ2-7|few|11|-|TRBV29-1
TGCTCAGCCGGTGGGAACTACGAGCAGTACTTC
CSAGGNYEQYF
>TRBJ2-5|-|13|-|TRBV5-1
TGCGCCAGCACAACAGGGAAATCAGAGACCCAGTACTTC
CASTTGKSETQYF
>TRBJ2-2|-|15|TRBD2|TRBV29-1
TGCAGCGTTGAACCTCTAGCGGGAGCCACCGGGGAGCTGTTTTTT
CSVEPLAGATGELFF
>TRBJ2-5|-|15|-|TRBV7-9
TGTGCCAGCAGCTTGGGGACACAAAGCCAAGAGACCCAGTACTTC
CASSLGTQSQETQYF
>TRBJ2-3|-|13|-|TRBV23-1
TGCGCCAGCAGCCAAGAGGGTCCAGATACGCAGTATTTT
CASSQEGPDTQYF
>TRBJ2-4|-|13|-|TRBV27
TGTGCCAGCAGTATAACAGGGAAAAACATTCAGTACTTC
CASSITGKNIQYF
>TRBJ2-1|few|14|TRBD2|TRBV10-3
TGTGCCATCATTAGCGGGAGTGACTACAATGAGCAGTTCTTC
CAIISGSDYNEQFF
>TRBJ1-1|-|14|TRBD1|TRBV7-9
TGTGCCAGCAGCCCGACAGGGATGAACACTGAAGCTTTCTTT
CASSPTGMNTEAFF
>TRBJ2-3|-|13|-|TRBV29-1
TGCAGCGTTGTGGACGGATACACAGATACGCAGTATTTT
CSVVDGYTDTQYF
>TRBJ2-7|few|15|TRBD1|TRBV6-5
TGTGCCAGCAGTTACTCGACAGGGGGCCGGTACGAGCAGTACTTC
CASSYSTGGRYEQYF
>TRBJ2-1|few|12|-|TRBV29-1
TGCAGCGTTGGAGGAAGCGGTTGGGAGCAGTTCTTC
CSVGGSGWEQFF
>TRBJ2-7|few|14|TRBD1|TRBV27
TGTGCCAGCAGTTCCCGGGACAGGACCTACGAGCAGTACTTC
CASSSRDRTYEQYF
>TRBJ2-1|-|13|TRBD1|TRBV11-2
TGTGCCAGCACCCTACAGGGGGCGGATGAGCAGTTCTTC
CASTLQGADEQFF
>TRBJ2-7|few|15|TRBD2|TRBV15
TGTGCCACCACCGCGCTAGCGGGAACCACCTACGAGCAGTACTTC
CATTALAGTTYEQYF
>TRBJ2-6|few|22|TRBD1|TRBV23-1
TGCGCCAGCAGTCCCGAGAACACCCGCTGCAAGAGGACAGGATCTGGGGCCAACGTCCTGACTTTC
CASSPENTRCKRTGSGANVLTF
>TRBJ2-3|few|17|TRBD1|TRBV28
TGTGCCAGCAGTTTATGGGTGGGACAGGCCCACACGGATACGCAGTATTTT
CASSLWVGQAHTDTQYF
>TRBJ2-1|-|15|-|TRBV5-4
TGTGCCAGCAGCTTGGAGACTCAGATGGAAAATGAGCAGTTCTTC
CASSLETQMENEQFF
>TRBJ2-5|few|12|TRBD1|TRBV29-1
TGCAGCGTTATGACAGGGCAAGAGACCCAGTACTTC
CSVMTGQETQYF
>TRBJ2-1|-|15|TRBD2|TRBV27
TGTGCCAGCAGTTTTGCGGGAGGCGGGTACAATGAGCAGTTCTTC
CASSFAGGGYNEQFF
>TRBJ2-3|few|11|-|TRBV29-1
TGCAGCGTTGGGCGCCTAGATACGCAGTATTTT
CSVGRLDTQYF
>TRBJ2-1|-|15|-|TRBV9
TGTGCCAGCAGCACGGGCGTTGGCTTCTACAATGAGCAGTTCTTC
CASSTGVGFYNEQFF
>TRBJ2-7|few|14|TRBD2|TRBV29-1
TGCAGCGGTAGACTAGCGGGCGCTTCCTACGAGCAGTACTTC
CSGRLAGASYEQYF
>TRBJ2-1|few|14|TRBD1|TRBV29-1
TGCAGCGTTGAAGAAGGTTCAGGGACAGTGCAGCAGTTCTTC
CSVEEGSGTVQQFF
>TRBJ2-5|-|14|-|TRBV7-2
TGTGCCAGCAGCTTAGCGGGACGACAAGAGACCCAGTACTTC
CASSLAGRQETQYF
>TRBJ2-5|few|17|TRBD2|TRBV29-1
TGCAGCGTTCGTTCCGGGACTAGCGGGAGGGACCAAGGAACCCAGTACTTC
CSVRSGTSGRDQGTQYF
>TRBJ1-5|-|14|-|TRBV14
TGTGCCAGCAGCCGGACCGCGGCCAATCAGCCCCAGCATTTT
CASSRTAANQPQHF
>TRBJ2-7|-|16|TRBD1|TRBV14
TGTGCCAGCAGCCACAGACAGGGGGTCGGCTTCTACGAGCAGTACTTC
CASSHRQGVGFYEQYF
>TRBJ2-7|-|14|-|TRBV7-3
TGTGCCAGCAGCTTAGATCAGGGTCCCTACGAGCAGTACTTC
CASSLDQGPYEQYF
>TRBJ2-4|-|14|-|TRBV6-6
TGTGCCAGCAATGTGGCGGTAGCCAAAAACATTCAGTACTTC
CASNVAVAKNIQYF
>TRBJ2-7|-|14|-|TRBV15
TGTGCCACCAGCAGAGAGGACATCCCCTACGAGCAGTACTTC
CATSREDIPYEQYF
>TRBJ2-3|few|14|TRBD1|TRBV9
TGTGCCAGCGGTGGGACAGGGATAACAGATACGCAGTATTTT
CASGGTGITDTQYF